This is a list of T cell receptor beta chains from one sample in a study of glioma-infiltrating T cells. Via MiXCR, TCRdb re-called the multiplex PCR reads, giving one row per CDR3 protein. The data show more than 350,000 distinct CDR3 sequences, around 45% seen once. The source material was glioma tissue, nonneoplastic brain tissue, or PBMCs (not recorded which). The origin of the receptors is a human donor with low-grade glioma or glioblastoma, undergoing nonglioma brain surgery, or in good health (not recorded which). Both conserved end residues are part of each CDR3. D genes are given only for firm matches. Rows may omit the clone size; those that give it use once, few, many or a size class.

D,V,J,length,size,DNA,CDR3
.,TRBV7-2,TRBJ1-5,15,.,TGTGCCAGCAGCTTAGGATGGATGCTCGGTCAGCCCCAGCATTTT,CASSLGWMLGQPQHF
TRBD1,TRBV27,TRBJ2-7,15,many,TGTGCCAGCAGTTTAGATGGACAGGGACACTACGAGCAGTACTTC,CASSLDGQGHYEQYF
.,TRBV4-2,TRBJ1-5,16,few,TGTGCCAGCAGCCAAGTTTTGAGGGACAGCAATCAGCCCCAGCATTTT,CASSQVLRDSNQPQHF
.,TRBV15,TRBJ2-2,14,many,TGTGCCACCAGCAGAGATGCGGGCTTCGGGGAGCTGTTTTTT,CATSRDAGFGELFF
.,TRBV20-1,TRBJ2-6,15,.,TGCAGTGCTAGACCGAGCGCCTCTTGGGCCAACGTCCTGACTTTC,CSARPSASWANVLTF
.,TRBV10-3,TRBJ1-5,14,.,TGTGCCACTGGACCGAGGGCTTCCAATAAGCCCCAGCATTTT,CATGPRASNKPQHF
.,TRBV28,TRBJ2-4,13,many,TGTGCCAGCAGATCCTCCATTCAAAACATTCAGTACTTC,CASRSSIQNIQYF
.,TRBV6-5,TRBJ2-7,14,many,TGTGCCAGCAGTTACTCTGGGGGAAACTACGAGCAGTACTTC,CASSYSGGNYEQYF
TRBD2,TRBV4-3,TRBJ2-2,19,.,TGCGCCAGCAGCCAAGCCCTCCGAGGGAGCGGGAGGGCGTTCGGGGAGCTGTTTTTT,CASSQALRGSGRAFGELFF
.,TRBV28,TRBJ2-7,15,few,TGTGCCAGCAGTCAACGGGACCAACCCATTTACGAGCAGTACTTC,CASSQRDQPIYEQYF
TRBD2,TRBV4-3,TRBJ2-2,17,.,TGCGCCAGGAGCCAAGATCCGGGACTAGCGGGAGTCCGGGAGCTGTTTTTT,CARSQDPGLAGVRELFF
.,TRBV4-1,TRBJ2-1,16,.,TGCGCCAGCAGCCAAGTCCGAACCATCTCCTACAATGAGCAGTTCTTC,CASSQVRTISYNEQFF
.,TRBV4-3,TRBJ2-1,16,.,TGCGCCAGCAGCAAGGACCCACGGGCGTCTTACAATGAGCAGTTCTTC,CASSKDPRASYNEQFF
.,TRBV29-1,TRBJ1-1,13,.,TGCAACGTCGAAAGGAGACAAAACACTGAAGCTTTCTTT,CNVERRQNTEAFF
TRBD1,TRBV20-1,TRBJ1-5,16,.,TGCAGTGCTGAGGCAGGGGGCCGGTATAGCAATCAGCCCCAGCATTTT,CSAEAGGRYSNQPQHF
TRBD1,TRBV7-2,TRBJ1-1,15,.,TGTGCCAGCAGCTCCCCCGGACAGGGGAACACTGAAGCTTTCTTT,CASSSPGQGNTEAFF
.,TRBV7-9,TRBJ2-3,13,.,TGTGCCAGCAGTAAAACAGTGACAGATACGCAGTATTTT,CASSKTVTDTQYF
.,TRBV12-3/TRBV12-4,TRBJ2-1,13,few,TGTGCCAGCAGCCCCGGTGGGGTAAATGAGCAGTTCTTC,CASSPGGVNEQFF
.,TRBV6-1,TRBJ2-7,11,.,TGTGCCAGCAGAACCGGGTACGAGCAGTACTTC,CASRTGYEQYF
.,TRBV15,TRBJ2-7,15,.,TGTGCCACCAGCAGAGCAGGGAAGGGATACTACGAGCAGTACTTC,CATSRAGKGYYEQYF
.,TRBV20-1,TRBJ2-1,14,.,TGCAGTGCTGTACTAGCAAGGGGTTACAATGAGCAGCTCTTC,CSAVLARGYNEQLF
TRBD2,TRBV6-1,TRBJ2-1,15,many,TGTGCCAGCAGTCATCTAGCGGGAGGTTACAATGAGCAGTTCTTC,CASSHLAGGYNEQFF
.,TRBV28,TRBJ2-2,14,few,TGTGCCAGCAGTTTTCCGCCGAACTCCGGGGAGCTGTTTTTT,CASSFPPNSGELFF
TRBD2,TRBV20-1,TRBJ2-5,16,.,TGCAGTGCTAGAGACCTGGTGACTAGCGACCAAGAGACCCAGTACTTC,CSARDLVTSDQETQYF
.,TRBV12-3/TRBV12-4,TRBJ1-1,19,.,TGTGCCAGCAGTTTCGAGAGGCGGGGTCCCGAAACCATGAACACTGAAGCTTTCTTT,CASSFERRGPETMNTEAFF
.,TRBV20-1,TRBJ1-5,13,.,TGCAGTGCTACCACAGGGCCAAGTCAGCCCCAGCATTTT,CSATTGPSQPQHF
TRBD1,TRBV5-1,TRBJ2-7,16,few,TGCGCCAGCCACCCGGGACAGACGTCCCAAGTCTACGAGCAGTACTTC,CASHPGQTSQVYEQYF
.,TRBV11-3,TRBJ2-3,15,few,TGTGCCAGCAGCTCACTAACCGGGGGGCCAGATACGCAGTATTTT,CASSSLTGGPDTQYF
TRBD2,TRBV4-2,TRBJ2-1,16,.,TGTGCCAGCAGCCACACCGGGACTAGCGTCTACAATGAGCAGTTCTTC,CASSHTGTSVYNEQFF
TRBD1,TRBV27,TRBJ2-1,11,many,TGTGCCAGCAGTTTCGGGACAGGGAAGTTCTTC,CASSFGTGKFF
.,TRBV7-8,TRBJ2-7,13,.,TGTGCCAGCATTCCGGTCCAGACCTACGAGCAGTACTTC,CASIPVQTYEQYF
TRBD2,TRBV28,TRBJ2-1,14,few,TGTGCCAGCTCCAGACTAGCGGGGGACAATGAGCAGTTCTTC,CASSRLAGDNEQFF
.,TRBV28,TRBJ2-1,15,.,TGTGCCAGCAGTTTGTTTCTCTGGGGAAGCAATGAGCAGTTCTTC,CASSLFLWGSNEQFF
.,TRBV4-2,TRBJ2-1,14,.,TGTGCCAGCAGCCAGTCCCAGGCCTACAATGAGCAGTTCTTC,CASSQSQAYNEQFF
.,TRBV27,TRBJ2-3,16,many,TGTGCCAGCAGTTTGGGCTATCCCCCAGCCGAAGGTACGCAGTATTTT,CASSLGYPPAEGTQYF
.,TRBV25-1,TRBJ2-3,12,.,TGTGCCAGCACGAACGTGGCAGATACGCAGTATTTT,CASTNVADTQYF
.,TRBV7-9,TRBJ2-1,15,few,TGTGCCAGCAGTCCGCCCGGGGTCTCCTACAATGAGCAGTTCTTC,CASSPPGVSYNEQFF
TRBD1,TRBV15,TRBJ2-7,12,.,TGTGCCACCAGCCGGACAGGGACCGAGCAGTACTTC,CATSRTGTEQYF
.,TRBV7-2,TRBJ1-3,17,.,TGTGCCAGCAGCCAATCCGGGACCTATAGCTCTGGAAACACCATATATTTT,CASSQSGTYSSGNTIYF
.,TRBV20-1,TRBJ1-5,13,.,TGCAGTGCTAGAGTCAGAGAGGGGCAGCCCCAGCATTTT,CSARVREGQPQHF
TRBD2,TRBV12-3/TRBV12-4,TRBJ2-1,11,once,TGTGCCAGCAGCTCAGCGGGAGAGCAGTTCTTC,CASSSAGEQFF
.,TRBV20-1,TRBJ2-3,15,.,TGCAGTGCCCGCTGGGGGCGTAGTTGGACAGATACGAAGTATTTT,CSARWGRSWTDTKYF
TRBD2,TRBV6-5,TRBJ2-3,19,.,TGTGCCAGCAGTTTCCCTAGGACTAGCGGGAAGGAAGGCACAGATACGCAGTATTTT,CASSFPRTSGKEGTDTQYF
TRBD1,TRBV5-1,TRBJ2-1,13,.,TGCGCCAGCAGCGAGGGGGCCCCCAATGAGCAGTTCTTC,CASSEGAPNEQFF
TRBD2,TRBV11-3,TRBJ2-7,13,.,TGTGCCAGCAGCTTAGATACGGGGGGCGAGCAGTACTTC,CASSLDTGGEQYF